The rows below give T cell receptor beta chains drawn from one sample of a study of response to subunit inactivated influenza vaccine. TCRdb analysed the RT-PCR reads with MiXCR anew, one entry per CDR3 protein. This table has more than 400,000 distinct CDR3 sequences, approximately 7.7% appearing once. This sample comprised PBMCs from blood, obtained 23 to 25 months after vaccination. The receptors derive from a man aged 45 to 75 who received an inactivated influenza vaccine. The CDR3 runs from the conserved cysteine through the conserved F or W. D genes are given only for firm matches. Clone size appears in some rows only: once, few, many, or a class for an expanded clone.

size: few
J: TRBJ2-5
V: TRBV2
D: NA
DNA: TGTGCCAGCAGGAGAGACACGCAAGAGACCCAGTACTTC
CDR3: CASRRDTQETQYF

size: many
J: TRBJ2-3
V: TRBV7-2
D: TRBD2
DNA: TGTGCCAGCAGCCCCGGGAGGGCCCAAGATACGCAGTATTTT
CDR3: CASSPGRAQDTQYF

size: few
J: TRBJ2-3
V: TRBV20-1
D: TRBD1
DNA: TGCAGTGTGGGACAGAATAAAGATACGCAGTATTTT
CDR3: CSVGQNKDTQYF

size: many
J: TRBJ2-2
V: TRBV28
D: TRBD2
DNA: TGTGCCAGCAGTTTTAGCGGGGGGGCCTCCGGGGAGCTGTTTTTT
CDR3: CASSFSGGASGELFF

size: NA
J: TRBJ2-3
V: TRBV5-5
D: NA
DNA: TGTGCCAGCAGCCCCTCAGGCTTTCGGGCAGATACGCAGTATTTT
CDR3: CASSPSGFRADTQYF

size: NA
J: TRBJ2-3
V: TRBV9
D: TRBD1
DNA: TGTGCCAGCAGCCAACATCCGACAGGGGCCCGCATAGATACGCAGTATTTT
CDR3: CASSQHPTGARIDTQYF

size: NA
J: TRBJ2-7
V: TRBV29-1
D: NA
DNA: TGCAGCGTCCGGGACGGAGTCTCCTACGAGCAGTACTTC
CDR3: CSVRDGVSYEQYF

size: few
J: TRBJ2-2
V: TRBV19
D: NA
DNA: TGTGCCAGCTCCTCGCGGTACAGCAACACCGGGGAGCTGTTTTTT
CDR3: CASSSRYSNTGELFF

size: many
J: TRBJ2-3
V: TRBV6-4
D: NA
DNA: TGTGCCAGCAGTGACGGGGGGGCCACAGATACGCAGTATTTT
CDR3: CASSDGGATDTQYF

size: many
J: TRBJ1-2
V: TRBV20-1
D: NA
DNA: TGCAGTGCTACCACAGAGGTCTATGGCTACACCTTC
CDR3: CSATTEVYGYTF

size: many
J: TRBJ1-1
V: TRBV5-1
D: NA
DNA: TGCGCCAGCAGGAGGACGGGGATGAACACTGAAGCTTTCTTT
CDR3: CASRRTGMNTEAFF

size: few
J: TRBJ1-2
V: TRBV20-1
D: TRBD1
DNA: TGCAGTGCAAGACAGGGGAATGGCTACACCTTC
CDR3: CSARQGNGYTF

size: many
J: TRBJ1-4
V: TRBV6-1
D: NA
DNA: TGTGCCAGCTCCCAAGGAGGGGATACTGAAAAACTGTTTTTT
CDR3: CASSQGGDTEKLFF

size: few
J: TRBJ2-1
V: TRBV20-1
D: TRBD1
DNA: TGCAGTGCCCACGACAGGGACTCCTACAATGAGCAGTTCTTC
CDR3: CSAHDRDSYNEQFF

size: few
J: TRBJ2-1
V: TRBV5-5
D: NA
DNA: TGTGCCAGCAGCTTGCACAGCCCCTACAATGAGCAGTTCTTC
CDR3: CASSLHSPYNEQFF

size: many
J: TRBJ1-3
V: TRBV3-1
D: TRBD1
DNA: TGTGCCAGCAGCCACCCGCTCGGGGGACAGGGTACTGGAAACACCATATATTTT
CDR3: CASSHPLGGQGTGNTIYF

size: NA
J: TRBJ2-1
V: TRBV3-1
D: TRBD2
DNA: TGTGCCAGCAGCCAAATTGGGGGGACGCGGGGGAGCTCCTACAATGAGCAGTTCTTC
CDR3: CASSQIGGTRGSSYNEQFF

size: many
J: TRBJ2-2
V: TRBV5-6
D: TRBD1
DNA: TGTGCCAGCAGCTTGTTACGGACAGGGACCACCGGGGAGCTGTTTTTT
CDR3: CASSLLRTGTTGELFF

size: NA
J: TRBJ2-2
V: TRBV20-1
D: NA
DNA: TGCAGTGCTAGACCCTTAGAATGGACGCCGAACACCGGGGAGCTGTTTTTT
CDR3: CSARPLEWTPNTGELFF

size: few
J: TRBJ1-5
V: TRBV29-1
D: NA
DNA: TGCAGCGTTGAAGGGGTTTATGGCAGGACCTTGATAGTCCAGCCCCAGCATTTT
CDR3: CSVEGVYGRTLIVQPQHF

size: many
J: TRBJ2-3
V: TRBV11-2
D: TRBD2
DNA: TGTGCCAGCAGCCTCGGACTAGCGGGGGGGTTTTTTTCAGATACGCAGTATTTT
CDR3: CASSLGLAGGFFSDTQYF

size: few
J: TRBJ2-3
V: TRBV30
D: NA
DNA: TGTGCCTGGAGTGTGAGCACAGATACGCAGTATTTT
CDR3: CAWSVSTDTQYF

size: few
J: TRBJ2-1
V: TRBV15
D: TRBD1
DNA: TGTGCCACCAGCTCCCGTGGGGGACAGGATTACAATGAGCAGTTCTTC
CDR3: CATSSRGGQDYNEQFF

size: NA
J: TRBJ2-1
V: TRBV6-1
D: TRBD1
DNA: TGTGCCAGCCGTGCTCGGGACAGGGACTACAATGAGCAGTTCTTC
CDR3: CASRARDRDYNEQFF

size: NA
J: TRBJ2-1
V: TRBV20-1
D: NA
DNA: TGCAGTGCTGAGTGGATAAATGGAGAAAATGAGCAGTTCTTC
CDR3: CSAEWINGENEQFF